A single sample gave rise to the 3 T cell receptor beta chains below, sequenced in a study of T cell repertoires in cytomegalovirus infection. These TCRs' antigens remain unknown. TCRdb re-called the reads with MiXCR, one entry per CDR3 protein. Here the sample spans roughly 920,000 distinct CDR3 sequences, roughly 31% being singletons. The sample in question was cultured CD8+ T cells from PBMCs, obtained from culture after CMV antigen stimulation. The receptor set was obtained from a human donor in good health (CMV status not recorded). Some clones in this sample may be carry-over from other donors' samples.

The V and J genes are TRBV20-1 and TRBJ2-3; 9 nucleotides match TRBD2. The V and J ends lost 0 bases and 5 bases, in that order; junction bases with no gene match: 9. Looked up from germline, CDR1 is DFQATT and CDR2 is SNEGSKA (reference sequence). The CDR3 has 16 residues. The CDR3 spells CSARDRDLAGIDTQYF. CDR3 DNA sequence: TGCAGTGCTAGAGACAGAGACCTAGCGGGGATAGATACGCAGTATTTT.

This clonotype was detected a few times. V usage is TRBV12-3 or TRBV12-4 and J usage is TRBJ2-7; a weak D match, TRBD1 (5 bases). This CDR3 contains 13 residues. The V end was cut by 4 bases, the J end by 3 bases, with 10 bases between. The CDR3 sequence: CASSWGVYYEQYF. CDR3 nucleotide sequence: TGTGCCAGCAGTTGGGGCGTCTACTACGAGCAGTACTTC.

The V and J genes are TRBV14 and TRBJ2-7; TRBD1 matches 11 bases. J lost 6 bases, V lost 4 bases, and 11 bases had no gene match. This CDR3 comprises 16 residues. Germline CDR1 and CDR2: SGHDN and FVKESK. CDR3 nucleotide sequence: TGTGCCAGCAGCCTCGACCACGGACAGGGGGCGATCGAGCAGTACGTC. Protein product: CASSLDHGQGAIEQYV.